One sample yielded the 21 T cell receptor beta chains listed below, sequenced in a study of T cells after posttransplantation cyclophosphamide. Only in-frame clones appear in the TCRdb table, and some are missing; sequencing was by immunoSEQ multiplex PCR. Found here are around 24,000 clones, no singletons; the ten largest cover around 7%. Sequencing used PBMCs. Receptors originate from a woman aged 55-75 years in good health, CMV-negative, and a related stem cell transplant donor.

This clone came up many times. V is TRBV10-3 and J is TRBJ1-4, with TRBD1 matching 7 bases. The V gene's germline CDR1 is ENHRY and CDR2 SYGVKD. This CDR3 has 15 residues. V shed 6 bases and J 4 bases; nucleotides not matched to a gene: 8. CDR3 sequence reads: CAIRPDREHNEKLFF. In DNA form, the CDR3 reads TGTGCCATCAGACCCGACAGGGAACATAATGAAAAACTGTTTTTT.

The table lists this clone with many counts. The chain links TRBV7-3 to TRBJ1-6, with a possible D match to TRBD1 (5 bases). The CDR3 totals 14 residues. Per the germline V gene, CDR1 is SGHTA and CDR2 is FQGTGA. Trimming stripped 3 bases from V and 10 bases from J, with 13 bases between. As DNA, the CDR3 is TGTGCCAGCAGCTTTGGAGGGGCCGGGTCACCCCTCCACTTT. It is translated as CASSFGGAGSPLHF.

There are many counts of this clone. The chain carries TRBV6-5 and TRBJ1-4, with TRBD1 matching over 10 bases. Germline assignment: CDR1 MNHEY and CDR2 SVGAGI. The CDR3 length is 15 residues. V lost 5 bases to trimming and J lost 8 bases; unmatched junction nucleotides: 8. The CDR3 DNA sequence: TGTGCCAGCAGTCCAACCCGGGACAGGGGCGAAAAACTGTTTTTT. Its protein product is CASSPTRDRGEKLFF.

Many counts were recorded for this clone. The chain joins TRBV28 to TRBJ2-1; D possibly corresponds to TRBD2 (5 bases). Germline V gives CDR1 MDHEN, CDR2 SYDVKM. The CDR3 is made up of 14 amino acids. Trimming took off 10 bases at V and 10 bases at J, with 23 bases between the two ends. CDR3 in DNA: TGTGCCACCAGGACTCTCCTCTCCGGCGGGGAGCAGTTCTTC. Protein product: CATRTLLSGGEQFF.

The chain links TRBV7-2 to TRBJ1-3, with a weak D call TRBD1 (5 bases). This CDR3 has 13 residues. Between the trimmed V and J ends, which lost 6 bases and 5 bases, there was a span of 11 bases. Germline V gene data show CDR1 as SGHTA and CDR2 as FQGNSA. CDR3 region: CASRQDGRNTIYF. Written as DNA, the CDR3 is TGTGCCAGCAGACAGGACGGAAGAAACACCATATATTTT.

The chain uses TRBV5-4 and TRBJ2-5, with a possible D match to TRBD2 (7 bases). The DNA end favors TRBJ2-7, so the J call may be wrong. Germline CDR1 and CDR2: SGHNT and YYREEE (reference sequence). The CDR3 contains 15 residues. CDR3 protein: CASSLGGGQTYEQYF. The CDR3, as DNA: TGTGCCAGCAGCTTGGGCGGGGGCCAAACCTACGAGCAGTACTTC.

There are many counts of this clone. The CDR3 DNA follows: TGCGCCAGCAGCTTGACCGGGACGCGGGGGGTGAACACTGAAGCTTTCTTT. Its protein product is CASSLTGTRGVNTEAFF. The chain is built from TRBV5-1 and TRBJ1-1; D may be TRBD1 (5 bases). Germline values: CDR1 SGHRS, CDR2 YFSETQ. The CDR3 extends over 17 amino acids. Trimming took off 1 base at V and 0 bases at J, with 16 bases between the two ends.

This clone was seen repeatedly, ten times or more. The rearrangement joins TRBV5-5 to TRBJ1-5; D is ambiguous. The CDR3 spans 14 residues. Germline-derived CDR1 and CDR2 are SGHKS and YYEKEE (reference sequence). The ends were cut back, 0 bases at V and 6 bases at J, with 10 bases in the middle. The CDR3 coding sequence is TGTGCCAGCAGCTTGGCGGGTGGGTCTCAGCCCCAGCATTTT. Translating gives CASSLAGGSQPQHF.

The J gene is TRBJ1-2, the V gene TRBV28, with 8 bases matching TRBD1. V trimming: 4 bases; J trimming: 8 bases; junction bases outside the gene matches: 12. CDR1 MDHEN and CDR2 SYDVKM come from the germline V gene. This CDR3 contains 15 residues. CDR3 sequence (DNA): TGTGCCAGCAGTTGGGGTGACAGGGGAACTAGCGGCTACACCTTC. Its protein is CASSWGDRGTSGYTF.

This clone was counted many times. The chain has TRBV5-1 and TRBJ1-4; 7 nucleotides match TRBD1. Germline V gene sequence: CDR1 SGHRS, CDR2 YFSETQ. The CDR3 contains 17 residues. V lost 4 bases and J lost 5; bases outside the gene matches: 14. The CDR3 sequence is CASSTTGRGEGNEKLFF. The CDR3 bases are TGCGCCAGCAGCACGACAGGGCGAGGAGAGGGGAATGAAAAACTGTTTTTT.

The rearrangement uses TRBV5-4 and TRBJ2-7; the match to TRBD2 covers 7 bases. This CDR3 is 14 amino acids long. Germline V gives CDR1 SGHNT, CDR2 YYREEE (reference sequence). V was clipped by 4 bases and J by 4 bases; unmatched bases: 8. The CDR3 DNA reads as TGTGCCAGCAGCCCCCTGGGGGAGGGATACGAGCAGTACTTC. It codes for CASSPLGEGYEQYF.

The J gene is TRBJ1-2, the V gene TRBV9, with a tentative D call TRBD1 (6 bases). Trimming removed 4 bases from V and 4 bases from J, with 20 bases in between. This CDR3 region has 16 residues. The V gene's germline CDR1 is SGDLS and CDR2 YYNGEE. The CDR3 here is CASSTFDRTGAYGYTF. The DNA of the CDR3 is TGTGCCAGCAGCACCTTCGACAGGACTGGGGCCTATGGCTACACCTTC.

Ten or more counts support this clone. The rearrangement uses TRBV25-1 and TRBJ1-2, with 8 bases matching TRBD1. The J segment lost 12 bases and the V segment lost 6 bases, leaving 18 bases of the junction unmatched. This CDR3 comprises 15 residues. Germline CDR1 is MGHDK and CDR2 is SYGVNS. The CDR3 bases are TGTGCCAGCAGCGCTGCCGGACAGGGAAGGGGAAGCCACACCTTC. Its protein product is CASSAAGQGRGSHTF.

This clone came up many times. The chain couples TRBV6-1 to TRBJ2-5; a possible D gene is TRBD2 (7 bases). Germline lookup yields CDR1 MNHNS and CDR2 SASEGT. Trimming removed 0 bases at V and 5 bases at J, with 16 bases between. CDR3 size: 16 residues. CDR3 protein: CASSEAEPGGRETQYF. The DNA of the CDR3 is TGTGCCAGCAGTGAAGCTGAGCCGGGGGGCAGGGAGACCCAGTACTTC.

The chain uses TRBV28 and TRBJ1-1; D is uncertain. Trimming took 6 bases from V and 0 from J, leaving 8 bases between them. Germline V gives CDR1 MDHEN, CDR2 SYDVKM. The CDR3 sequence is 13 residues long. The CDR3 is CASSPRVNTEAFF. CDR3 DNA: TGTGCCAGCAGCCCCCGGGTGAACACTGAAGCTTTCTTT. Together with reference TRBV28 and TRBJ1-1, the CDR3 gives the full variable domain: DVKVTQSSRYLVKRTGEKVFLECVQDMDHENMFWYRQDPGLGLRLIYFSYDVKMKEKGDIPEGYSVSREKKERFSLILESASTNQTSMYLCASSPRVNTEAFFGQGTRLTVV.

This clone has at least ten counts. This chain joins TRBV6-5 and TRBJ1-1; D remains unclear. The V end lost 2 bases, the J end lost 3 bases, and 7 bases lay between the germline ends. The CDR3 consists of 13 residues. Germline values: CDR1 MNHEY, CDR2 SVGAGI. The CDR3 sequence: CASSYRGHTEAFF. The CDR3 DNA follows: TGTGCCAGCAGTTACAGAGGTCACACTGAAGCTTTCTTT.

This clone was seen repeatedly, ten times or more. Written as DNA, the CDR3 is TGTGCCAGCAGCTTAGAGGGACAGGGTTTGTCACCCCTCCACTTT. Translation: CASSLEGQGLSPLHF. V gene TRBV7-2 combines with J gene TRBJ1-6; TRBD1 matches at 9 bases. Germline values: CDR1 SGHTA, CDR2 FQGNSA. V gave up 1 base and J gave up 10 bases; unmatched junction bases: 5. The CDR3 is 15 residues long.

This clone was counted at least ten times. The rearrangement links TRBV10-3 to TRBJ1-1; a weak D match, TRBD1 (5 bases). This CDR3 comprises 15 residues. Germline V gene sequence: CDR1 ENHRY, CDR2 SYGVKD. V lost 4 bases to trimming and J lost 0 bases, with 12 bases between them. In DNA, the CDR3 is TGTGCCATCAGTGGACGGACACCCATGAACACTGAAGCTTTCTTT. The encoded protein is CAISGRTPMNTEAFF.

This clone was recorded at least ten times. This chain connects TRBV6-6 to TRBJ2-7; no reliable D call. The CDR3 covers 16 residues. V was clipped by 4 bases and J by 4 bases, with 20 bases between them. Germline V gene data show CDR1 as MNHNY and CDR2 as SVGAGI (reference sequence). CDR3 sequence: CASSSSTGSRAYEQYF. CDR3 nucleotides: TGTGCCAGCAGTTCGTCGACCGGGTCTCGAGCATACGAGCAGTACTTC.

This clone came up many times. The V gene is TRBV4-1, the J gene TRBJ1-1, with 8 positions matching TRBD1. The J segment lost 5 bases and the V segment lost 4 bases, leaving 9 bases of the junction unmatched. This CDR3 spans 15 amino acids. Germline V CDR1 and CDR2: MGHRA, YSYEKL. The CDR3: CASSRSDREETEAFF. The DNA for the CDR3 is TGCGCCAGCAGCCGATCGGACAGGGAAGAAACTGAAGCTTTCTTT.

This clone was observed many times. The rearrangement links TRBV11-3 to TRBJ1-1; D remains unclear. Deletions cut 5 bases from V and 0 bases from J, with 10 bases between. Germline CDR1 and CDR2: SGHNT and YENEEA. CDR3 length: 14 residues. The CDR3 DNA follows: TGTGCCAGCAGCCTAGGAGGGTTGAACACTGAAGCTTTCTTT. Translating it yields CASSLGGLNTEAFF.